This TCR beta chain stems from a study of shared clonotypes between healthy human individuals. This clone is a singleton in its sample. Its antigen is currently unknown. The naive CD8 fraction comprised CD45RO-negative cells positively selected for CCR7 and excluded terminally differentiated effector memory CD45RA+ cells. Nashville, Tennessee was home to all donors, each a Caucasian adult. Study results and caveats: Blood was the only sampled material, and tissue repertoires likely differ.

Several immunoSEQ plates received, in even portions, the genomic DNA of each subset. Roughly 200 ng DNA, around 30,000 T cell genomes, went into each sorted-subset replicate PCR. Only in-frame clones appear in the TCRdb table, and some are missing; sequencing was by immunoSEQ multiplex PCR. The repertoire has some 2 million clones, less than 95% of them found once; the top ten carry about 1.1%. This CDR3 contains 14 residues. The germline V gene has CDR1 KGHSH and CDR2 LQKENI. With 4 bases removed from V and 2 bases from J, the gap between germline ends came to 12 bases. This TCR was sampled from a man in his late teens or twenties in good health. Sequencing was carried out using naive CD8+ T cells sorted from blood. The chain carries TRBV18 and TRBJ2-7; the D gene could be TRBD1 or TRBD2 (6 bases each). CDR3 region: CASSHTGAPYEQYF. For the CDR3, the DNA is TGTGCCAGCTCACATACGGGGGCCCCCTACGAGCAGTACTTC.